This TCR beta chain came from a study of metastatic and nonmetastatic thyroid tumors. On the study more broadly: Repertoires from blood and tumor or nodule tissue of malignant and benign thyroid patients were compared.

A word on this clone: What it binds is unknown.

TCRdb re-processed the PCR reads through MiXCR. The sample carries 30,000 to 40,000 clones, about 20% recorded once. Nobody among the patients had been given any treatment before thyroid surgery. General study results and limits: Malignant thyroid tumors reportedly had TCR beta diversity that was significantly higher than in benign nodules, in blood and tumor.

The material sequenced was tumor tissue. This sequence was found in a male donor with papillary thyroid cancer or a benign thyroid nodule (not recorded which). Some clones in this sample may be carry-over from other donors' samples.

For the CDR3, the DNA is TGTGCCAGCAGCCATGGTAACGGGAAGAGGAGATACGAGCAGTACTTC. Amino acid sequence: CASSHGNGKRRYEQYF. The chain employs TRBV7-8 and TRBJ2-7; weak D call: TRBD2 (5 bases). The CDR3 runs 16 residues. Trimming took off 5 bases at V and 4 bases at J, with 21 bases between the two ends. From germline, CDR1 is SGHVS and CDR2 FQNEAQ.